This TCR beta chain is from a study of regulatory T cells in long-lasting Graves disease. Overall study results and limits: Persistent disease favored TRBV28, TRBJ1-2 and TRBJ2-5. Public clonotype sharing was higher in persistent than newly diagnosed patients.

V dropped 0 bases and J dropped 3; count of bases not matched to a gene: 4. The germline CDR1 and CDR2 sequences are SGDLS and YYNGEE. The CDR3 length is 15 residues. Time point given: persistent/refractory GD, antithyroid drugs over 5 years with positive TRAb. Isolated PBMC RNA provided the starting material for the TCR library. The patient group derived from an endocrinology department in Xi'an, China. Staff drew around 10 milliliters of peripheral blood into EDTA tubes. To make TCR beta libraries, researchers used iRepertoire HTBI primers and Arm-PCR of CDR3 regions. A single record per CDR3 protein comes from TCRdb applying MiXCR to the multiplex PCR reads. The sample shows about 470,000 distinct CDR3 sequences, around a fifth of them seen only once. This clonotype was seen a handful of times. Antigen unknown.

The sample in question was peripheral blood mononuclear cells (PBMCs), obtained when the disease was refractory, from a patient treated with antithyroid drugs. The chain combines TRBV9 with TRBJ2-7, with 9 positions matching TRBD1. The sequence was obtained from a female donor with Graves disease. CDR3 loop: CASSVEGQGLYEQYF. CDR3 bases: TGTGCCAGCAGCGTAGAGGGACAGGGCCTCTACGAGCAGTACTTC.